The 30 T cell receptor beta chains below come from one sample, sequenced in a study of blood T cell repertoires in COVID-19. Data came from immunoSEQ multiplex PCR; TCRdb stores just in-frame clones and leaves some out. The table shows roughly 70,000 clones, with about 88% occurring only once. The sample consisted of peripheral blood. These receptors were obtained from a human donor in a cohort sampled during active COVID-19.

This chain joins TRBV12-3 or TRBV12-4 and TRBJ2-3; D not certain. Trimming stripped 9 bases from V and 6 bases from J, with 16 bases between. The CDR3 consists of 13 residues. This CDR3 is CASKQAPLDTQYF. In DNA, the CDR3 is TGTGCCAGTAAGCAGGCCCCTCTGGATACGCAGTATTTT.

This clone has only one observation. The chain recombines TRBV7-2 with TRBJ2-1, with 7 bases matching TRBD2. The CDR3 loop spans 15 amino acids. V lost 5 bases, J lost 0 bases, and 4 bases stayed unmatched. CDR1 SGHTA and CDR2 FQGNSA come from the germline V gene. CDR3: CASSVGGSSYNEQFF. For the CDR3, the DNA is TGTGCCAGCAGCGTCGGGGGGAGCTCCTACAATGAGCAGTTCTTC.

V gene TRBV11-2 combines with J gene TRBJ2-3; D perhaps matches TRBD2 (6 bases). Per germline, CDR1 SGHAT and CDR2 FQNNGV. The CDR3 sequence is 17 residues long. V lost 4 bases and J 2 bases, leaving 19 bases between the germline ends. CDR3 region: CASSSRSISGPTDTQYF. The DNA of the CDR3 is TGTGCCAGCAGCTCCCGTTCCATTAGCGGCCCCACAGATACGCAGTATTTT. The entire variable domain, with the rest obtained from reference TRBV11-2 and TRBJ2-3, is as follows: EAGVAQSPRYKIIEKRQSVAFWCNPISGHATLYWYQQILGQGPKLLIQFQNNGVVDDSQLPKDRFSAERLKGVDSTLKIQPAKLEDSAVYLCASSSRSISGPTDTQYFGPGTRLTVL.

The genes are TRBV4-2 and TRBJ2-3, with TRBD2 identical over 11 bases. Germline V gene lookup returns CDR1 LGHNA and CDR2 YNFKEQ. This CDR3 is built from 16 residues. The V gene end was trimmed by 1 base and the J gene end by 6 bases; junction bases not matched to a gene: 6. The CDR3 region is CASSQGTSGRLDTQYF. CDR3 DNA sequence: TGTGCCAGCAGCCAAGGAACTAGCGGGAGATTGGATACGCAGTATTTT.

This clone was seen a single time. CDR3 sequence: CASSLGSGTGGREQYF. The CDR3 DNA reads TGTGCCAGCAGCTTAGGGTCCGGGACAGGGGGCAGGGAGCAGTACTTC. V is TRBV7-9 and J is TRBJ2-7; TRBD1 aligns across 12 bases. The ends lost 1 base at V and 7 bases at J; junction bases unmatched: 8. There are 16 residues in the CDR3. Looked up from germline, CDR1 is SEHNR and CDR2 is FQNEAQ (reference sequence).

The gene calls are TRBV19 and TRBJ2-1; maybe TRBD1 (7 bases). The CDR3 has 15 amino acids. Trimming cost V 5 bases and J 6 bases, with 17 bases left between them. Germline loops: CDR1 LNHDA, CDR2 SQIVND (reference sequence). CDR3 in amino acids: CASSWAGQGGNEQFF. In DNA, the CDR3 is TGTGCCAGTAGTTGGGCAGGGCAGGGGGGCAATGAGCAGTTCTTC.

This clone appeared a single time. This rearrangement joins TRBV11-3 to TRBJ2-1; a possible D gene is TRBD2 (6 bases). Germline CDR1 and CDR2: SGHNT and YENEEA. The CDR3 is 14 residues long. Deletions cut 1 base from V and 6 bases from J, with 10 bases between. The CDR3 here is CASSLGDSFNEQFF. CDR3 DNA: TGTGCCAGCAGCTTAGGGGACTCGTTCAATGAGCAGTTCTTC.

The J gene is TRBJ2-7, the V gene TRBV28, with 7 bases aligning to TRBD2. The length of the CDR3 is 17 residues. Germline V gene sequence: CDR1 MDHEN, CDR2 SYDVKM. With 3 bases clipped from V and 0 bases from J, the junction kept 11 bases outside the gene matches. In DNA, the CDR3 is TGTGCCAGCAGTTTCTCCCTCGGGGTAGCGGGCTCCTACGAGCAGTACTTC. Its translation: CASSFSLGVAGSYEQYF.

V gene TRBV15 combines with J gene TRBJ2-1, with 7 nucleotides matching TRBD2. CDR3 length equals 12 residues. Trimming removed 9 bases from V and 7 bases from J; junction bases left unmatched: 6. Germline CDR1 LNHNV, CDR2 YYDKDF (reference sequence). CDR3: CATAGTNNEQFF. The CDR3 DNA reads as TGTGCCACGGCCGGGACTAATAATGAGCAGTTCTTC.

The gene calls are TRBV6-2 or TRBV6-3 and TRBJ2-1; 11 positions agree with TRBD2. The trim removed 1 base at V and 5 bases at J, leaving 7 bases unmatched. Germline assignment: CDR1 MNHEY and CDR2 SVGEGT. The CDR3 runs to 17 residues. In nucleotides, the CDR3 is TGTGCCAGCAGTTACTATGTTGAGGGACTAGCGGACAATGAGCAGTTCTTC. Translating gives CASSYYVEGLADNEQFF.

This clone was detected only a few times. The gene calls are TRBV7-2 and TRBJ1-5, with TRBD1 identical over 7 bases. CDR3 length: 15 residues. Trimming at V came to 5 bases and at J to 6 bases, leaving 10 bases not matched to a gene. Germline-derived CDR1 and CDR2 are SGHTA and FQGNSA. CDR3 loop: CASSGSQGSGQPQHF. The CDR3 nucleotides read TGTGCCAGCAGCGGCTCACAGGGGAGCGGTCAGCCCCAGCATTTT. Using reference TRBV7-2 and TRBJ1-5 for the parts outside the CDR3, the full variable domain is GAGVSQSPSNKVTEKGKDVELRCDPISGHTALYWYRQSLGQGLEFLIYFQGNSAPDKSGLPSDRFSAERTGGSVSTLTIQRTQQEDSAVYLCASSGSQGSGQPQHFGDGTRLSIL.

This chain connects TRBV29-1 to TRBJ2-4; TRBD2 is a possible D gene (6 bases). The CDR3 spans 15 residues. CDR1 SQVTM and CDR2 ANQGSEA come from the germline V gene. V shed 1 base and J shed 0 bases, with 10 bases lying between them. The CDR3 DNA reads TGCAGCGTTGAAGTCGGCGGGGTAGCCAAAAACATTCAGTACTTC. It translates to CSVEVGGVAKNIQYF.

DNA of the CDR3: TGTGCCAGCACGAGGCGGGACAGGGATCAGCCCCAGCATTTT. Its protein is CASTRRDRDQPQHF. The rearrangement joins TRBV2 to TRBJ1-5; 9 bases align to TRBD1. The germline V gene encodes CDR1 SNHLY and CDR2 FYNNEI. CDR3 size: 14 residues. J gave up 5 bases and V 7 bases, and 6 bases lay outside the gene matches.

The chain combines TRBV6-1 with TRBJ2-5, with a possible D match to TRBD1 (5 bases). Trimming took 1 base from V and 4 from J, leaving 7 bases between them. This CDR3 contains 13 residues. CDR1 is MNHNS, CDR2 SASEGT, per germline. CDR3 amino acids: CASSEVRAETQYF. CDR3 coding DNA: TGTGCCAGCAGTGAAGTCAGGGCAGAGACCCAGTACTTC.

The rearrangement joins TRBV28 to TRBJ2-7; D may be TRBD2 (7 bases). V lost 2 bases to trimming and J lost 0 bases, with 17 bases between them. This CDR3 comprises 17 residues. Germline V lookup: CDR1 MDHEN, CDR2 SYDVKM. Here the CDR3 DNA reads TGTGCCAGCAGTTTAGACGGCGGGGGCGCTTTCTCCTACGAGCAGTACTTC. It is translated as CASSLDGGGAFSYEQYF.

The V gene is TRBV10-1, the J gene TRBJ2-1; 7 bases are a match to TRBD1. Germline loops: CDR1 WNHNN, CDR2 SYGVQD (reference sequence). There are 15 residues in the CDR3. The trim removed 6 bases at V and 0 bases at J, leaving 5 bases unmatched. CDR3 loop: CASSPDRSSYNEQFF. CDR3 nucleotides: TGCGCCAGCAGCCCGGACAGGAGCTCCTACAATGAGCAGTTCTTC.

V usage is TRBV5-1 and J usage is TRBJ2-7; 12 bases map to TRBD2. V gave up 0 bases and J gave up 7 bases; unmatched junction bases: 5. CDR1 is SGHRS, CDR2 YFSETQ, per germline. The CDR3 spans 15 residues. For the CDR3, the DNA is TGCGCCAGCAGCTTGGGAAGACTAGCGGGAGAAGAGCAGTACTTC. As protein: CASSLGRLAGEEQYF.

J is TRBJ2-2 and V is TRBV5-1; TRBD1 is a possible D gene (6 bases). CDR1 is SGHRS, CDR2 YFSETQ, per germline. This CDR3 has 19 residues. Trimming shortened V by 4 bases and J by 4 bases, and 26 bases separated the two germline ends. The CDR3 DNA is TGCGCCAGCAGCCCTTATCCCAAAACCGACAGGACTTTCACCGGGGAGCTGTTTTTT. Translating gives CASSPYPKTDRTFTGELFF.

This clone turned up a few times. This chain links TRBV5-6 with TRBJ2-2, with no clear D. Per germline, CDR1 SGHDT and CDR2 YYEEEE. The CDR3 has 16 residues. Trimming removed 4 bases from V and 0 bases from J, with 13 bases in between. As DNA, the CDR3 is TGTGCCAGCAGCCTGGGTAGCTCCCCGAACACCGGGGAGCTGTTTTTT. Its translation is CASSLGSSPNTGELFF.

The chain recombines TRBV30 with TRBJ2-3; 9 nucleotides agree with TRBD2. CDR1 is GTSNPN and CDR2 is SVGIG in the germline V gene (reference sequence). J lost 6 bases, V lost 5 bases, and 12 bases had no gene match. This CDR3 contains 15 residues. CDR3 residues: CAWSRTSDSGDTQYF. In DNA, the CDR3 is TGTGCCTGGTCCCGGACTAGCGATAGTGGTGATACGCAGTATTTT.

The chain is built from TRBV5-6 and TRBJ2-1; 11 nucleotides match TRBD1. CDR3 length: 15 amino acids. Germline loops: CDR1 SGHDT, CDR2 YYEEEE. The trim removed 2 bases at V and 4 bases at J, leaving 2 bases unmatched. CDR3 coding DNA: TGTGCCAGCAGCTTACGGGACAGGGGGTACAATGAGCAGTTCTTC. Its translation: CASSLRDRGYNEQFF.

The chain recombines TRBV21-1 with TRBJ1-2; no DNA check was done on the table's D call, TRBD1. TRBV21-1 is given as a pseudogene. CDR3 size: 16 residues. CDR3 nucleotide sequence: TGTGCCAGCAGCAAAGTCCCCCAATTCATATATGGCGGCTACACCTTC. It codes for CASSKVPQFIYGGYTF.

The chain recombines TRBV5-4 with TRBJ2-5; 7 nucleotides align to TRBD1. This CDR3 region has 15 residues. The junction had 6 bases not matched to a gene; V was cut back by 2 bases and J by 2 bases. The germline gives CDR1 SGHNT, CDR2 YYREEE (reference sequence). The CDR3 DNA reads as TGTGCCAGCAGCTTTAGACAGGGCTTTCAAGAGACCCAGTACTTC. This gives the protein CASSFRQGFQETQYF.

The chain carries TRBV28 and TRBJ1-2, with D possibly being TRBD1 (6 bases). CDR1 is MDHEN and CDR2 is SYDVKM in the germline V gene. This CDR3 is 14 amino acids long. V was cut by 11 bases and J by 5 bases, with 21 bases left in between. The CDR3 loop is CAGTTGGAGYGYTF. The DNA for the CDR3 is TGTGCCGGGACGACGGGGGGCGCGGGATATGGCTACACCTTC.

The rearrangement joins TRBV7-9 to TRBJ2-1, with TRBD2 matching 14 bases. Trimming took 5 bases from V and 7 from J; bases not matched to a gene: 7. Per germline, CDR1 SEHNR and CDR2 FQNEAQ (reference sequence). This CDR3 has 16 residues. This CDR3 is CASSPRGTSGGNEQFF. Written as DNA, the CDR3 is TGTGCCAGCAGCCCGCGTGGGACTAGCGGGGGTAATGAGCAGTTCTTC.

The gene calls are TRBV7-9 and TRBJ1-6; D might be TRBD1 (5 bases). Germline V gene lookup returns CDR1 SEHNR and CDR2 FQNEAQ (reference sequence). V lost 2 bases, J lost 9 bases, and 14 bases lay in between. The CDR3 is 15 residues long. Here the CDR3 reads CASSLSGQGGSPLHF. The CDR3 nucleotides read TGTGCCAGCAGCTTAAGTGGGCAGGGAGGTTCACCCCTCCACTTT.

The chain joins TRBV6-5 to TRBJ2-1, with 9 bases identical to TRBD2. The CDR3 contains 13 residues. The V segment lost 6 bases and the J segment 7 bases; nucleotides outside the gene matches: 4. Germline values: CDR1 MNHEY, CDR2 SVGAGI. The CDR3: CASSQGLANEQFF. As DNA, the CDR3 is TGTGCCAGCAGCCAGGGACTAGCTAATGAGCAGTTCTTC.

This clone was observed a single time. This rearrangement joins TRBV3-1 (or the pseudogene TRBV3-2) to TRBJ1-3, with D possibly matching TRBD1 (5 bases). This CDR3 spans 14 amino acids. Trimming pared 2 bases from V and 3 bases from J, leaving 8 bases between. Germline CDR1 and CDR2: LGHDT and YNNKEL (reference sequence). The CDR3 DNA is TGTGCCAGCAGCCAAATGGGGGGTGGAAACACCATATATTTT. Protein: CASSQMGGGNTIYF.

The J gene is TRBJ1-6, the V gene TRBV12-3 or TRBV12-4; D is ambiguous. V lost 7 bases and J 9 bases, leaving 10 bases between the germline ends. The CDR3 totals 12 residues. CDR3 nucleotides: TGTGCCAGCAACACAAATGGTTCACCCCTCCACTTT. Protein: CASNTNGSPLHF.

The chain uses TRBV4-2 and TRBJ2-3; 8 nucleotides line up with TRBD2. The J segment lost 2 bases and the V segment lost 4 bases, leaving 5 bases of the junction unmatched. The V gene's germline CDR1 is LGHNA and CDR2 YNFKEQ. The CDR3 sequence is 15 residues long. CDR3 nucleotide sequence: TGTGCCAGCAGCCCAACTAGCGGAGCCACAGATACGCAGTATTTT. It specifies CASSPTSGATDTQYF.